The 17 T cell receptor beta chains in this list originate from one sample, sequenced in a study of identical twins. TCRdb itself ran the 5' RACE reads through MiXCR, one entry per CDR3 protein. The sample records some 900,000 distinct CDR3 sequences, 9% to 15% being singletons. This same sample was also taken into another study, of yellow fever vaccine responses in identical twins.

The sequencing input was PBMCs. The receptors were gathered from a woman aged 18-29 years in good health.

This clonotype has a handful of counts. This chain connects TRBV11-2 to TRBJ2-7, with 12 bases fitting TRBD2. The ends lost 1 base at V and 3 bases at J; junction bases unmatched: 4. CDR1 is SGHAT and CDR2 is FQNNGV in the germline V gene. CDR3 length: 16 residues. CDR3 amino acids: CASSLGPSGGDYEQYV. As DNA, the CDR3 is TGTGCCAGCAGCTTAGGGCCTAGCGGGGGGGACTACGAGCAGTACGTC.

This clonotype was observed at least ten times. CDR3 sequence (DNA): TGTGCCATCATGGCGGGGACGAACACCGGGGAGCTGTTTTTT. Encoded protein: CAIMAGTNTGELFF. This sequence joins TRBV10-3 and TRBJ2-2; a possible D gene is TRBD2 (6 bases). Germline CDR1 and CDR2: ENHRY and SYGVKD. Trimming left V 7 bases short and J 0 bases short, with 9 bases between. This CDR3 comprises 14 residues.

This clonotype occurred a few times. The CDR3 reads CASSAFSGIYNEQFF. CDR3 sequence (DNA): TGTGCCAGCAGCGCGTTTAGCGGGATCTACAATGAGCAGTTCTTC. The chain employs TRBV5-6 and TRBJ2-1, with 8 bases that match TRBD2. From germline, CDR1 is SGHDT and CDR2 YYEEEE. This CDR3 spans 15 amino acids. The V and J ends lost 4 bases and 3 bases, in that order; junction bases with no gene match: 6.

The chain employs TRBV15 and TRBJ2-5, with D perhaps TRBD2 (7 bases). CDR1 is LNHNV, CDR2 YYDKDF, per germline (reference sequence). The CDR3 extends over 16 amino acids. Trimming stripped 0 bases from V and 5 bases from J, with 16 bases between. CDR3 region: CATSRDRGGGQETQYF. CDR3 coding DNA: TGTGCCACCAGCAGAGATCGAGGGGGAGGGCAGGAGACCCAGTACTTC.

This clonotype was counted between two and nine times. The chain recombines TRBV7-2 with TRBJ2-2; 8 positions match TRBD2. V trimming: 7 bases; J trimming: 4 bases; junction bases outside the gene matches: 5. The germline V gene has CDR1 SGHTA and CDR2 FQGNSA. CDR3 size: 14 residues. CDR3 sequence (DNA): TGTGCCAGCACCCGGGGGGGTGGCACCGGGGAGCTGTTTTTT. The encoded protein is CASTRGGGTGELFF. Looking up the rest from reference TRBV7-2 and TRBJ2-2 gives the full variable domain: GAGVSQSPSNKVTEKGKDVELRCDPISGHTALYWYRQSLGQGLEFLIYFQGNSAPDKSGLPSDRFSAERTGGSVSTLTIQRTQQEDSAVYLCASTRGGGTGELFFGEGSRLTVL.

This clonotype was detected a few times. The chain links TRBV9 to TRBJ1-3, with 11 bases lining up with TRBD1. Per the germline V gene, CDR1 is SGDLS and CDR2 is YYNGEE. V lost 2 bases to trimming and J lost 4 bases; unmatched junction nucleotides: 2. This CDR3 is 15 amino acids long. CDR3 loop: CASSVGTGGGNTIYF. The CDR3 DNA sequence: TGTGCCAGCAGCGTCGGGACAGGGGGGGGAAACACCATATATTTT. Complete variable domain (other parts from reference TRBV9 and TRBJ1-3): DSGVTQTPKHLITATGQRVTLRCSPRSGDLSVYWYQQSLDQGLQFLIQYYNGEERAKGNILERFSAQQFPDLHSELNLSSLELGDSALYFCASSVGTGGGNTIYFGEGSWLTVV.

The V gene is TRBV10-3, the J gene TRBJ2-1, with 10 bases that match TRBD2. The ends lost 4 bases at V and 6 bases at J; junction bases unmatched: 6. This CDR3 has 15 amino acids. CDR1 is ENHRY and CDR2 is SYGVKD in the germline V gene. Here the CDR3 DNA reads TGTGCCATCAGTGTAATAGCGGGAGGCGTCAATGAGCAGTTCTTC. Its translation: CAISVIAGGVNEQFF.

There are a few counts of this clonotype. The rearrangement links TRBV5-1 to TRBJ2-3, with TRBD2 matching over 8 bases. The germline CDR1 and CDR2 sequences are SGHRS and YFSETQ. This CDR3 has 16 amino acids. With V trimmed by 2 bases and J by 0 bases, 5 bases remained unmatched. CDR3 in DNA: TGCGCCAGCAGCTTCCAGCCTAGCGGGAGCACAGATACGCAGTATTTT. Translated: CASSFQPSGSTDTQYF.

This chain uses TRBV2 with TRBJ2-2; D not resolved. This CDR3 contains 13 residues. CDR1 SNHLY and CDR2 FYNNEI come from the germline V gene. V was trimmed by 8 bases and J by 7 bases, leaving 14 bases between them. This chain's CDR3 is CASYGPLSGELFF. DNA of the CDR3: TGTGCCAGCTATGGGCCCCTCAGCGGGGAGCTGTTTTTT.

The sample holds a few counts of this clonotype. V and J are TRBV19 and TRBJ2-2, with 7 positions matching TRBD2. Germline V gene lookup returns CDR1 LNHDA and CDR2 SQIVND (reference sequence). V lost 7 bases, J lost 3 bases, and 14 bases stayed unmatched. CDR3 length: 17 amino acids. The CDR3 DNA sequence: TGTGCCAGTACGATCGCGGGGCGGGGGTCGGACACCGGGGAGCTGTTTTTT. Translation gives CASTIAGRGSDTGELFF.

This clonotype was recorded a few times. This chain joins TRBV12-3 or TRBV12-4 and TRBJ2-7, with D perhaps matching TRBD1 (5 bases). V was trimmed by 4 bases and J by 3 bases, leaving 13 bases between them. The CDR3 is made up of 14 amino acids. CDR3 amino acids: CASSWGGAFYEQYF. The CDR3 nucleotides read TGTGCCAGCAGTTGGGGCGGAGCCTTCTACGAGCAGTACTTC.

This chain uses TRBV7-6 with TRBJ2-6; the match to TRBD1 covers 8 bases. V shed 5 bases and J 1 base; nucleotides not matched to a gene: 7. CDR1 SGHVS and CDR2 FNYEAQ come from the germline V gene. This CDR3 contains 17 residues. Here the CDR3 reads CASSPGTGVSGANVLTF. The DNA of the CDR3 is TGTGCCAGCAGCCCCGGGACAGGTGTGTCTGGGGCCAACGTCCTGACTTTC.

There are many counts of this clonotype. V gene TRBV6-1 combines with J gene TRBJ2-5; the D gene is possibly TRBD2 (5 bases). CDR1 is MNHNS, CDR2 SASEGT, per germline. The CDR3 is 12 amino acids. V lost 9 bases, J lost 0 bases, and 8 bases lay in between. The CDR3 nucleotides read TGTGCCAGTAGCGCCTACCAAGAGACCCAGTACTTC. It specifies CASSAYQETQYF.

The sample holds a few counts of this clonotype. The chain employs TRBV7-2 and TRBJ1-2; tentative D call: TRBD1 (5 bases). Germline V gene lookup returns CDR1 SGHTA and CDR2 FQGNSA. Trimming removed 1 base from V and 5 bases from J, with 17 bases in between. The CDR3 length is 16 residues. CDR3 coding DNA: TGTGCCAGCAGCTTAGTACAGGAGCCGGGAGTTTATGGCTACACCTTC. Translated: CASSLVQEPGVYGYTF.

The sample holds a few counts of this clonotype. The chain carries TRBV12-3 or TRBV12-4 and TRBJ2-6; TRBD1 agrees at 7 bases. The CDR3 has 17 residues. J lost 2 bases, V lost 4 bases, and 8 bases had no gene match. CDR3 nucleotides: TGTGCCAGCAGTTCACGACAGGGAAAAACTGGGGCCAACGTCCTGACTTTC. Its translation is CASSSRQGKTGANVLTF.

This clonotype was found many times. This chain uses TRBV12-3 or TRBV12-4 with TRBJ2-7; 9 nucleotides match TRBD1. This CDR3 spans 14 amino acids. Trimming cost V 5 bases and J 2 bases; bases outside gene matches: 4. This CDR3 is CASSPGQGTYEQYF. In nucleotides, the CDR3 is TGTGCCAGCAGTCCGGGACAGGGAACCTACGAGCAGTACTTC.

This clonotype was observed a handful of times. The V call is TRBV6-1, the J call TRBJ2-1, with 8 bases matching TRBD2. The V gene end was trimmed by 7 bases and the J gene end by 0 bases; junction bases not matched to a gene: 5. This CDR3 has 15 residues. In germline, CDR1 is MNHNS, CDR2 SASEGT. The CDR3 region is CASMRGESSYNEQFF. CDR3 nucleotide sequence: TGTGCCAGCATGCGGGGGGAAAGCTCCTACAATGAGCAGTTCTTC.